The clone carrying this TCR beta chain was observed a handful of times. V dropped 0 bases and J dropped 7 bases, with 13 bases sitting between them. Germline lookup yields CDR1 GTSNPN and CDR2 SVGIG (reference sequence). CDR3 length: 13 amino acids. Sequenced by immunoSEQ multiplex PCR; TCRdb stores in-frame clones only, minus some. Here the sample spans some 49,000 clones, around nine tenths being singletons. These data come from a study of technical replicates of blood from several donors. The receptor's source is a human donor in good health. Some clones in this sample may be carry-over from other donors' samples. J is TRBJ2-7 and V is TRBV30, with D uncertain. Sequencing was done on a sample of PBMCs. The DNA of the CDR3 is TGTGCCTGGAGTGTAGGCTTGGCCGGGGAGCAGTACTTC. It specifies CAWSVGLAGEQYF.